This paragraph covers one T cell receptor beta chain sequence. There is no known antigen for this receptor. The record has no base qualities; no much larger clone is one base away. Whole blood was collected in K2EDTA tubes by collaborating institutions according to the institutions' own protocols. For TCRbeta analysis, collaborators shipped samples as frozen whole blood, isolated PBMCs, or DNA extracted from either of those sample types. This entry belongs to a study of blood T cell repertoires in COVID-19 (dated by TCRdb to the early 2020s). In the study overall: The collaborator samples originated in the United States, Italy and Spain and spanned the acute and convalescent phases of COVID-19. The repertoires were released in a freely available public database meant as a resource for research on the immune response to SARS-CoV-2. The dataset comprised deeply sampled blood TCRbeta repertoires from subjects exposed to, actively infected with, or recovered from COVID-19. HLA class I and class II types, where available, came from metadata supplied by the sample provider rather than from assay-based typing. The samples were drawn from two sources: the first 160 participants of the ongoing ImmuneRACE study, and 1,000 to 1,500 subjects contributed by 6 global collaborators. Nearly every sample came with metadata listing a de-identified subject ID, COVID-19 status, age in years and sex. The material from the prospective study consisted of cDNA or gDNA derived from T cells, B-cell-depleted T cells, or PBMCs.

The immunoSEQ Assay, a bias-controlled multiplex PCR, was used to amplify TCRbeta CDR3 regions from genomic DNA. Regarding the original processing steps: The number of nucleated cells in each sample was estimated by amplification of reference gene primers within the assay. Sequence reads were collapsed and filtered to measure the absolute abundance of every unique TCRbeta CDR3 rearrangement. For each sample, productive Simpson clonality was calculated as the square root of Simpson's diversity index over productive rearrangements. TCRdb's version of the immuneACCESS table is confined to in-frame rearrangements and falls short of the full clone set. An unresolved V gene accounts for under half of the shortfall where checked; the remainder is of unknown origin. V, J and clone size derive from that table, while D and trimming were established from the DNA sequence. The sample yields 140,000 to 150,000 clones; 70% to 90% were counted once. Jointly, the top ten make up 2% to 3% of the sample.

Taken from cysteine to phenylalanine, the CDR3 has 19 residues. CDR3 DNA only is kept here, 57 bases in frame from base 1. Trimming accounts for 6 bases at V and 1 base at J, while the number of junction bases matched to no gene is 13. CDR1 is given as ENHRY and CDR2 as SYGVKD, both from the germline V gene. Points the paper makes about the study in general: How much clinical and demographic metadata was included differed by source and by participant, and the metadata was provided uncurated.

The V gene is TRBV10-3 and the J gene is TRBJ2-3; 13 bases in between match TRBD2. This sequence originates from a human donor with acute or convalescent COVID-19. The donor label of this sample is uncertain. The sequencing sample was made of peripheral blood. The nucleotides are TGTGCCATCAGCCGGCCACTAGCGGGGGGGGCAGGTGGCACAGATACGCAGTATTTT. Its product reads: CAISRPLAGGAGGTDTQYF.